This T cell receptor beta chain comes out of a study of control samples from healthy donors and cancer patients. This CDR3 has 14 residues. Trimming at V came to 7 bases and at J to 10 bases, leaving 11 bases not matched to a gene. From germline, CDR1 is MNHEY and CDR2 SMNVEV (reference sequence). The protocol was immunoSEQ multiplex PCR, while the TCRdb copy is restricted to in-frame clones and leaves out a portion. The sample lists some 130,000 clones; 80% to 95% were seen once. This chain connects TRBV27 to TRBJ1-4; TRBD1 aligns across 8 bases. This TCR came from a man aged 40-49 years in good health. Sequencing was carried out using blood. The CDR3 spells CASMPGQVSPKLFF. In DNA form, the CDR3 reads TGTGCCAGCATGCCGGGACAGGTCTCGCCAAAACTGTTTTTT.